Shown below are 11 T cell receptor beta chains from a single sample sequenced in a study of T cells in Graves' hyperthyroidism and ophthalmopathy (dated by TCRdb to about 2019). Library generation was performed with multiplex PCR. Instrument on record: Illumina HiSeq 2000. The TCR beta CDR3 regions were amplified from RNA transcripts. The TCR CDR3 was subjected to a first round of RT-PCR using the HTBI primer set and the Qiagen OneStep RT-PCR kit. TCRdb cleaned the public reads at Q25 with fastp, built clones with MiXCR and kept in-frame beta chains. Every distinct CDR3 protein forms one entry, paired with its most common genes and DNA. The sample data list approximately 610,000 distinct CDR3 sequences, and 14% to 15% of these were observed just once. The ten largest clones represent 3.5% to 4.5% of the sample. The sample comprised blood. These receptors were obtained from a woman in her 40s with Graves' ophthalmopathy.

The chain uses TRBV11-1 and TRBJ2-2, with D possibly being TRBD1 or TRBD2 (5 bases each). Germline V CDR1 and CDR2: SGHAT, FQDESV (reference sequence). CDR3 size: 16 residues. Trimming pared 4 bases from V and 0 bases from J, leaving 12 bases between. The CDR3 loop is CASSSPGTPNTGELFF. CDR3 DNA sequence: TGTGCCAGCAGCTCCCCCGGGACCCCGAACACCGGGGAGCTGTTTTTT.

This clonotype has at least ten counts. The gene calls are TRBV6-1 and TRBJ2-3; 8 nucleotides line up with TRBD2. There are 16 residues in the CDR3. Germline CDR1 reads MNHNS; CDR2 reads SASEGT. Trimming took 2 bases from V and 6 from J; bases not matched to a gene: 10. The CDR3 DNA is TGTGCCAGCAGTGAAATTTATAGCGGGACTGGCGATACGCAGTATTTT. It specifies CASSEIYSGTGDTQYF.

At least ten counts were recorded for this clonotype. The V and J genes are TRBV29-1 and TRBJ2-7, with a weak D call TRBD1 (5 bases). Trimming stripped 4 bases from V and 4 bases from J, with 20 bases between. The CDR3 length is 15 residues. The germline gives CDR1 SQVTM, CDR2 ANQGSEA. The CDR3 loop is CSVGGARSGIYEQYF. The CDR3 DNA reads TGCAGCGTTGGAGGTGCCCGTTCAGGGATATACGAGCAGTACTTC.

In its sample, this clonotype was seen many times. The genes are TRBV12-3 or TRBV12-4 and TRBJ2-7; no firm D call. CDR3 length equals 13 residues. Trimming stripped 3 bases from V and 7 bases from J, with 13 bases between. The CDR3 sequence: CASSLVVEVEQYF. For the CDR3, the DNA is TGTGCCAGCAGTTTGGTTGTAGAGGTGGAGCAGTACTTC.

This clonotype has at least ten counts. The gene calls are TRBV28 and TRBJ2-5; possibly TRBD2 for D (6 bases). Trimming removed 2 bases at V and 2 bases at J, with 18 bases between. The CDR3 runs 17 residues. The V gene's germline CDR1 is MDHEN and CDR2 SYDVKM. Here the CDR3 DNA reads TGTGCCAGCAGTTTAAGTTTTGCGGGGAGCTTTCAAGAGACCCAGTACTTC. Amino acids: CASSLSFAGSFQETQYF. The full variable domain, completed using reference TRBV28 and TRBJ2-5, is DVKVTQSSRYLVKRTGEKVFLECVQDMDHENMFWYRQDPGLGLRLIYFSYDVKMKEKGDIPEGYSVSREKKERFSLILESASTNQTSMYLCASSLSFAGSFQETQYFGPGTRLLVL.

The CDR3 nucleotides are TGCAGCGGCGCGGCAGCTAACACCGGGGAGCTGTTTTTT. It codes for CSGAAANTGELFF. The gene calls are TRBV29-1 and TRBJ2-2, with D unclear. Trimming took off 7 bases at V and 2 bases at J, with 11 bases between the two ends. This CDR3 is 13 amino acids long. Per germline, CDR1 SQVTM and CDR2 ANQGSEA.

This clonotype was seen many times. This chain joins TRBV5-4 and TRBJ2-1; D possibly corresponds to TRBD2 (5 bases). Germline V gives CDR1 SGHNT, CDR2 YYREEE (reference sequence). V was cut by 3 bases and J by 5 bases, with 9 bases left in between. The CDR3 has 13 amino acids. CDR3: CASSSTTDNEQFF. CDR3 bases: TGTGCCAGCAGCTCGACTACCGACAATGAGCAGTTCTTC. Full variable domain (remainder filled in from reference TRBV5-4 and TRBJ2-1): ETGVTQSPTHLIKTRGQQVTLRCSSQSGHNTVSWYQQALGQGPQFIFQYYREEENGRGNFPPRFSGLQFPNYSSELNVNALELDDSALYLCASSSTTDNEQFFGPGTRLTVL.

This clonotype was seen at least ten times. The J gene is TRBJ1-2, the V gene TRBV20-1; TRBD1 matches 7 bases. J was trimmed by 5 bases and V by 2 bases; bases with no gene match: 8. The CDR3 spans 14 residues. The germline gives CDR1 DFQATT, CDR2 SNEGSKA (reference sequence). DNA for the CDR3: TGCAGTGCTAGACAGGGGGTAATGTGGTATGGCTACACCTTC. Translation: CSARQGVMWYGYTF.

In its sample, this clonotype was seen a few times. This chain uses TRBV7-2 with TRBJ2-2, with D maybe TRBD2 (7 bases). Between the trimmed V and J ends, which lost 8 bases and 5 bases, there was a span of 15 bases. The CDR3 consists of 14 residues. CDR1 is SGHTA, CDR2 FQGNSA, per germline. DNA for the CDR3: TGTGCCAGCCGGAAGGGGGGGATTACCGGGGAGCTGTTTTTT. It encodes CASRKGGITGELFF.

The chain couples TRBV20-1 to TRBJ2-7; TRBD2 aligns across 8 bases. CDR3 length equals 17 residues. Germline-derived CDR1 and CDR2 are DFQATT and SNEGSKA (reference sequence). The trim removed 0 bases at V and 0 bases at J, leaving 10 bases unmatched. DNA of the CDR3: TGCAGTGCTAGAGATCCGGGGGGGAGTGTTTTCTCCTACGAGCAGTACTTC. It encodes CSARDPGGSVFSYEQYF.

This clonotype has a count of ten or more. The CDR3 sequence is CASSFQNTEAFF. The DNA for the CDR3 is TGTGCCAGCAGTTTTCAGAACACTGAAGCTTTCTTT. The gene calls are TRBV28 and TRBJ1-1; D not resolved. Looked up from germline, CDR1 is MDHEN and CDR2 is SYDVKM. The CDR3 spans 12 residues. The ends were cut back, 3 bases at V and 1 base at J, with 3 bases in the middle.